The T cell receptor (beta chain) under discussion was sequenced for a study of blood T cell repertoires in COVID-19. At the level of the study: Spain, Italy and the United States supplied samples that represented acute and convalescent COVID-19. From T cells, B-cell-depleted T cells, or PBMCs came the material, which was cDNA or gDNA.

This clone appeared a single time. In the original workflow: Reference gene primer amplification gave estimated nucleated cell counts. TCRdb's copy holds only in-frame clones and misses some; the assay was immunoSEQ multiplex PCR. That table is the source of V, J and clone size, and D and trimming were worked out from the DNA. The repertoire holds 100,000 or so clones, more than 70% seen once, with about 9.9% in the top ten. The CDR3 loop spans 14 amino acids. Germline CDR1 reads SGDLS; CDR2 reads YYNGEE. After removal of 4 bases from V and 7 bases from J, the junction contained 7 bases not matched to a gene.

The chain is built from TRBV9 and TRBJ2-2, with TRBD1 matching 7 bases. Sequenced sample: peripheral blood. The receptor was isolated from a woman aged 30 to 39 with acute or convalescent COVID-19. This CDR3 is CASSTRQGGGELFF. The CDR3 DNA reads as TGTGCCAGCAGCACGCGACAGGGCGGCGGGGAGCTGTTTTTT.